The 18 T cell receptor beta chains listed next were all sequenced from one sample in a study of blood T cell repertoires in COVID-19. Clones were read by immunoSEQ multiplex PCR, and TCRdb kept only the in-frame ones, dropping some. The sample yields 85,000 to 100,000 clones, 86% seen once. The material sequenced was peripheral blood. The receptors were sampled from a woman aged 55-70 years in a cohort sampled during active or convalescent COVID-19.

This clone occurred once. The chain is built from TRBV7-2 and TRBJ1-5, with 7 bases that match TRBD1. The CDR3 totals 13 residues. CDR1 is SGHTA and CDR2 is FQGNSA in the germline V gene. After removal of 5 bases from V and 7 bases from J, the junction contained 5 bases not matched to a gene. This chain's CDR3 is CASSDRVGQPQHF. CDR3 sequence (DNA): TGTGCCAGCAGCGACAGGGTTGGACAGCCCCAGCATTTT.

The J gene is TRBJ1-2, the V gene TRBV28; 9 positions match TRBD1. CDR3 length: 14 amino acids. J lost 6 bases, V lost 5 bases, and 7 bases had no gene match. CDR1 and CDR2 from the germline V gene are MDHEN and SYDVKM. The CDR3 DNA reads TGTGCCAGCAGTCTAACCGGGACAGGGCATGGCTACACCTTC. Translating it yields CASSLTGTGHGYTF.

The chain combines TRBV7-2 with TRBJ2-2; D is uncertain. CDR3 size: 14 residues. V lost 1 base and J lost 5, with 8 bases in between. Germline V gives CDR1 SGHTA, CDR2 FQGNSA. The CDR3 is CASSLGPQTGELFF. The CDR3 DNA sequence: TGTGCCAGCAGCTTAGGGCCCCAGACCGGGGAGCTGTTTTTT.

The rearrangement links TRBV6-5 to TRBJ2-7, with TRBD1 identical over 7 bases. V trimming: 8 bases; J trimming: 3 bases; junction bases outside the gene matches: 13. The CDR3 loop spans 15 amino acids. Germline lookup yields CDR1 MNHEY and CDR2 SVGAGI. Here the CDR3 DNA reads TGTGCCAGCGGCTATGGGGTGACAGGGTACTACGAGCAGTACTTC. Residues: CASGYGVTGYYEQYF.

The CDR3 region is CASGQDSTDTQYF. CDR3 DNA: TGTGCCAGCGGACAGGACAGCACAGATACGCAGTATTTT. The chain employs TRBV3-1 (or the pseudogene TRBV3-2) and TRBJ2-3, with 7 bases fitting TRBD1. The ends lost 8 bases at V and 0 bases at J; junction bases unmatched: 2. Germline V gene lookup returns CDR1 LGHDT and CDR2 YNNKEL (reference sequence). This CDR3 has 13 amino acids.

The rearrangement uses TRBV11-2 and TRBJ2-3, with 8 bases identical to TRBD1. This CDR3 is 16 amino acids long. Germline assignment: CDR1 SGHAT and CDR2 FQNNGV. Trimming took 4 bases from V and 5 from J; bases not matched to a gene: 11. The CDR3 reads CASSSPTTGAVDTQYF. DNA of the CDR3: TGTGCCAGCAGCTCCCCAACGACAGGGGCGGTAGATACGCAGTATTTT.

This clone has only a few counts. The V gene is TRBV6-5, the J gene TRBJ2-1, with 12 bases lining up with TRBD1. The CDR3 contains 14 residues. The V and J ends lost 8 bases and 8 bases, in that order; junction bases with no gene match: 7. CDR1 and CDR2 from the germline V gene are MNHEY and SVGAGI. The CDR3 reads CASDTGTGGDEQFF. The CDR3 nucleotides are TGTGCCAGCGATACCGGGACAGGGGGCGATGAGCAGTTCTTC.

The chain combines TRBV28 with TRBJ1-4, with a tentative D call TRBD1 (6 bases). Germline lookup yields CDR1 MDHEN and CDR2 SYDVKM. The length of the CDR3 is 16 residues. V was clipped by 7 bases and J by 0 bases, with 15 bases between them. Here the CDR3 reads CASIRGQIATNEKLFF. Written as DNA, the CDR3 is TGTGCCAGCATCCGGGGACAAATTGCAACTAATGAAAAACTGTTTTTT.

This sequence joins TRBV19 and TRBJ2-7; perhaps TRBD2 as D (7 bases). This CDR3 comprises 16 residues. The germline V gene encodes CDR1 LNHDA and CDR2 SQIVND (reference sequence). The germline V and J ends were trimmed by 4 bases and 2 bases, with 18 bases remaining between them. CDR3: CASSTPWGGPPYEQYF. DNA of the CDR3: TGTGCCAGTAGTACCCCTTGGGGGGGGCCCCCCTACGAGCAGTACTTC.

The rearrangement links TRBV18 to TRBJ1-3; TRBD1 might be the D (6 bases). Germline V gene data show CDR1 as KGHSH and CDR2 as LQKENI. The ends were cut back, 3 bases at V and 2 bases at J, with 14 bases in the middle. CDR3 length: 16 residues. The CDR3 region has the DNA TGTGCCAGCTCACCGGCGGCGCCAGGGGCTGGAAACACCATATATTTT. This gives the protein CASSPAAPGAGNTIYF.

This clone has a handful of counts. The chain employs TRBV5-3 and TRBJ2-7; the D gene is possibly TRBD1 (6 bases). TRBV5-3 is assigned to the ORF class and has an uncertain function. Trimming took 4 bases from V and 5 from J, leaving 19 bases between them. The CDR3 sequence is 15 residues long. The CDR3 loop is CARSRKGGRPHEQYF. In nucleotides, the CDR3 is TGTGCCAGAAGCCGAAAAGGGGGTAGGCCCCACGAGCAGTACTTC.

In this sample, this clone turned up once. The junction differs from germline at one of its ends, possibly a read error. This chain's CDR3 is CPGGIAGGKNEQFF. CDR3 in DNA: TGCCCGGGGGGGATAGCGGGAGGCAAGAATGAGCAGTTCTTC. V usage is TRBV6-5 and J usage is TRBJ2-1; 10 positions match TRBD2. There are 14 residues in the CDR3. The germline V gene has CDR1 MNHEY and CDR2 SVGAGI.

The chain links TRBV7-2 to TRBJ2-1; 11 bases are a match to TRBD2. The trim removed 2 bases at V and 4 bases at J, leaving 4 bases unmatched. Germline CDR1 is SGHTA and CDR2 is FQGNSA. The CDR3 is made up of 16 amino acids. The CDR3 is CASSLLTSGSYNEQFF. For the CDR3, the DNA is TGTGCCAGCAGCTTACTCACTAGCGGGAGTTACAATGAGCAGTTCTTC. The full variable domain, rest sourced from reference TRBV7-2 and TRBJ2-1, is GAGVSQSPSNKVTEKGKDVELRCDPISGHTALYWYRQSLGQGLEFLIYFQGNSAPDKSGLPSDRFSAERTGGSVSTLTIQRTQQEDSAVYLCASSLLTSGSYNEQFFGPGTRLTVL.

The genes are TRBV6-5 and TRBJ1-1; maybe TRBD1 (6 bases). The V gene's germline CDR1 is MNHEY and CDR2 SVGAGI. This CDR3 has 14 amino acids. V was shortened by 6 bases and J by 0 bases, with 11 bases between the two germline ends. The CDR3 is CASRTDRMNTEAFF. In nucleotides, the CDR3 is TGTGCCAGCAGAACAGACAGGATGAACACTGAAGCTTTCTTT.

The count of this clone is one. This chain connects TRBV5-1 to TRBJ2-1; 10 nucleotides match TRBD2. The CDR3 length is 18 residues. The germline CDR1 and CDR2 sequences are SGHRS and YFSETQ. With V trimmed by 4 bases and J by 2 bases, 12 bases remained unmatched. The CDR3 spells CASSPGHLAGGTYNEQFF. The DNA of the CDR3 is TGCGCCAGCAGCCCGGGACACTTAGCGGGGGGAACCTACAATGAGCAGTTCTTC. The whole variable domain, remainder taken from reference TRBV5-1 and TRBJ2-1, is KAGVTQTPRYLIKTRGQQVTLSCSPISGHRSVSWYQQTPGQGLQFLFEYFSETQRNKGNFPGRFSGRQFSNSRSEMNVSTLELGDSALYLCASSPGHLAGGTYNEQFFGPGTRLTVL.

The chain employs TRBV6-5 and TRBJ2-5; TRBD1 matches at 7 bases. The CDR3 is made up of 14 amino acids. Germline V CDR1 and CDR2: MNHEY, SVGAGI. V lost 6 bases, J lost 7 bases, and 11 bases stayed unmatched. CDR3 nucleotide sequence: TGTGCCAGCAGACACCCAGACAGGGTTAGGACCCAGTACTTC. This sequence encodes CASRHPDRVRTQYF.

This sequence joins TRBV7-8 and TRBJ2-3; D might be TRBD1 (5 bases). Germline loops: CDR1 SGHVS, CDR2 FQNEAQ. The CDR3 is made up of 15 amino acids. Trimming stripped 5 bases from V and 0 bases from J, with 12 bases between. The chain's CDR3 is CASSAFGASTDTQYF. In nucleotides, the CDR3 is TGTGCCAGCAGCGCTTTTGGGGCTAGCACAGATACGCAGTATTTT.

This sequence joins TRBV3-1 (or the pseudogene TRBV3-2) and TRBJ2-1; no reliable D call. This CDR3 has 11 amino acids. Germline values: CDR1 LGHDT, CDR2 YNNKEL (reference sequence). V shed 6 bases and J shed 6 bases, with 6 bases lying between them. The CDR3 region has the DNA TGTGCCAGCAGTAGAGTCAATGAGCAGTTCTTC. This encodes CASSRVNEQFF.